This T cell receptor beta chain came from a study of identical twins. In this sample, this clonotype turned up many times. Antigen: not known. TCRdb re-called the 5' RACE reads with MiXCR, one entry per CDR3 protein. The sample has hundreds of thousands of distinct CDR3 sequences, roughly 7% seen once. Broader study findings: The same donors were not followed; conclusions instead depended on cross-sectional statistical analysis. Within twin pairs, the out-of-frame alpha sequences they shared showed excess low generation probability.

Trimming took 6 bases from V and 1 from J, leaving 11 bases between them. The CDR3 totals 14 residues. Germline lookup yields CDR1 SGHRS and CDR2 YFSETQ. These records were also assigned to another study, of yellow fever vaccine responses in identical twins.

This receptor was identified in a young woman in good health. Sequenced: memory (CD45RO+) T cells sorted from blood. The gene calls are TRBV5-1 and TRBJ2-1; D perhaps matches TRBD1 (6 bases). CDR3 residues: CASNRDTSYNEQFF. CDR3 in DNA: TGCGCCAGCAACCGGGACACATCCTACAATGAGCAGTTCTTC.